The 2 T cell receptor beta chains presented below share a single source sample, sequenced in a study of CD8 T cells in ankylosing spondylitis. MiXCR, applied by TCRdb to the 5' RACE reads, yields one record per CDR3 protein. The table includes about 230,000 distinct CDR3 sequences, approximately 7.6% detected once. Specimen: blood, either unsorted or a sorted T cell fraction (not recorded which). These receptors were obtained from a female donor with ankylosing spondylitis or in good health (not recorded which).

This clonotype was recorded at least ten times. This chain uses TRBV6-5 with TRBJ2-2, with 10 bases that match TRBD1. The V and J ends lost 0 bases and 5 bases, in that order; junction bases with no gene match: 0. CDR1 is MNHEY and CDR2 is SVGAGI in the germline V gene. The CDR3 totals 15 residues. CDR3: CASSYSGQGTGELFF. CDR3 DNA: TGTGCCAGCAGTTACTCGGGACAGGGGACCGGGGAGCTGTTTTTT.

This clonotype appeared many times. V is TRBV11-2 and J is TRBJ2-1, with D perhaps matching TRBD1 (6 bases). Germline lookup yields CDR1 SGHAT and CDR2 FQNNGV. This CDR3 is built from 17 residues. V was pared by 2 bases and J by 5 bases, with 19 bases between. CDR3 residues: CASSLMIAVRGNNEQFF. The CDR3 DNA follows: TGTGCCAGCAGCTTAATGATCGCAGTCAGGGGAAACAATGAGCAGTTCTTC.